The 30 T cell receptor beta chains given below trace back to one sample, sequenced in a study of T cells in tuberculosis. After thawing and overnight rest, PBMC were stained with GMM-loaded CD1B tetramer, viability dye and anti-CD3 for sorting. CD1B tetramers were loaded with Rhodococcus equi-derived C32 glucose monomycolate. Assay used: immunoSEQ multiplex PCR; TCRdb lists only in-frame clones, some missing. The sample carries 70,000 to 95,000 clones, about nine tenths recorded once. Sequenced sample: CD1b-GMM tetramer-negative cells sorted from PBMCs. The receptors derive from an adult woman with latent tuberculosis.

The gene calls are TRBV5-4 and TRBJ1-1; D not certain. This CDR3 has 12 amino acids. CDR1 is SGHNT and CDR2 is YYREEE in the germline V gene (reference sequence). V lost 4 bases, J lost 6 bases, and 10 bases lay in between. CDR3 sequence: CASSRGVAEAFF. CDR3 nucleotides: TGTGCCAGCAGCCGTGGAGTGGCTGAAGCTTTCTTT. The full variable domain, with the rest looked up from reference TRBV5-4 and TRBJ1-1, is ETGVTQSPTHLIKTRGQQVTLRCSSQSGHNTVSWYQQALGQGPQFIFQYYREEENGRGNFPPRFSGLQFPNYSSELNVNALELDDSALYLCASSRGVAEAFFGQGTRLTVV.

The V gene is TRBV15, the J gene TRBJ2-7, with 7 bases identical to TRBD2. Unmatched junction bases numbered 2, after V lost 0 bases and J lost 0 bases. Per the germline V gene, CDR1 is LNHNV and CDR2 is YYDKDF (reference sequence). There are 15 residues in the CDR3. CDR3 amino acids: CATSRDGGSSYEQYF. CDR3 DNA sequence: TGTGCCACCAGCAGAGACGGGGGGAGCTCCTACGAGCAGTACTTC. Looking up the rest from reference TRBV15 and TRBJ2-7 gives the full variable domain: DAMVIQNPRYQVTQFGKPVTLSCSQTLNHNVMYWYQQKSSQAPKLLFHYYDKDFNNEADTPDNFQSRRPNTSFCFLDIRSPGLGDTAMYLCATSRDGGSSYEQYFGPGTRLTVT.

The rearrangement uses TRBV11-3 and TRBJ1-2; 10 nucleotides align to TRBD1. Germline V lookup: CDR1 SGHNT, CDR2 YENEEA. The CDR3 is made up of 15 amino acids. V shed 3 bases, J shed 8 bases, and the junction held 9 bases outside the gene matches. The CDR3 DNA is TGTGCCAGCAGCTTTACCGGGACAGGGGCGGGGGGCTACACCTTC. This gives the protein CASSFTGTGAGGYTF.

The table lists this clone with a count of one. The CDR3 spells CASSLAEGQPNLAKNIQYF. The CDR3 region has the DNA TGCGCCAGCAGCTTGGCCGAGGGACAGCCTAACTTAGCCAAAAACATTCAGTACTTC. The rearrangement links TRBV5-1 to TRBJ2-4, with 7 bases identical to TRBD1. The CDR3 runs to 19 residues. Trimming cost V 0 bases and J 0 bases; bases outside gene matches: 12. CDR1 and CDR2 from the germline V gene are SGHRS and YFSETQ.

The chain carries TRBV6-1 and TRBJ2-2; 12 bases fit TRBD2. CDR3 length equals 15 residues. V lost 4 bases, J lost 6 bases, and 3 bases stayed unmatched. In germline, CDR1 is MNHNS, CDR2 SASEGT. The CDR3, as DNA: TGTGCCAGCAGTGCGACTAGCGGGGGCTCCGGGGAGCTGTTTTTT. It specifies CASSATSGGSGELFF.

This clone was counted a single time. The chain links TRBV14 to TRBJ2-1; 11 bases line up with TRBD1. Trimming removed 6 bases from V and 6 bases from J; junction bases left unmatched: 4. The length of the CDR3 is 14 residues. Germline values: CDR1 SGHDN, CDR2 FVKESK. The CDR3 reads CASRSDRGRNEQFF. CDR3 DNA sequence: TGTGCCAGCAGGTCGGACAGGGGGCGCAATGAGCAGTTCTTC.

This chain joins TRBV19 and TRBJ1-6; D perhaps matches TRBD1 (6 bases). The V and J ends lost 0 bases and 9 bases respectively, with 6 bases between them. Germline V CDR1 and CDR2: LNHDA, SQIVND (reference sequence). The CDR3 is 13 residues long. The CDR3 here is CASSIDRGSPLHF. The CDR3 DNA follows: TGTGCCAGTAGTATAGACAGGGGTTCACCCCTCCACTTT.

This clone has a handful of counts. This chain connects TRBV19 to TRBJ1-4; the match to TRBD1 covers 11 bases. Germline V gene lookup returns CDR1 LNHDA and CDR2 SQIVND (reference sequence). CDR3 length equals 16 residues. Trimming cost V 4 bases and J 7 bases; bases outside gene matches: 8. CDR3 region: CASSKITGTGGEKLFF. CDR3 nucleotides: TGTGCCAGTAGTAAAATCACCGGGACAGGGGGTGAAAAACTGTTTTTT. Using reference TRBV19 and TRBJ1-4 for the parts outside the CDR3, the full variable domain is DGGITQSPKYLFRKEGQNVTLSCEQNLNHDAMYWYRQDPGQGLRLIYYSQIVNDFQKGDIAEGYSVSREKKESFPLTVTSAQKNPTAFYLCASSKITGTGGEKLFFGSGTQLSVL.

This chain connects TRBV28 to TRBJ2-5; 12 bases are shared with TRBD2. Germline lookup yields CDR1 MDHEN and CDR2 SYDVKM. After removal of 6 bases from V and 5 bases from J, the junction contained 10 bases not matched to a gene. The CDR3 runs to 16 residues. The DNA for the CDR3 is TGTGCCAGCAGCCCTCCCACTAGCGGGGGGTGGGAGACCCAGTACTTC. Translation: CASSPPTSGGWETQYF.

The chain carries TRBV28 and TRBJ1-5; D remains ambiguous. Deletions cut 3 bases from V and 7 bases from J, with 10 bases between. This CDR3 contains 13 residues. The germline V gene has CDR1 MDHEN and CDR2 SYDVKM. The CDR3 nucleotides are TGTGCCAGCAGTTTGTGGGGAGGGCAGCCCCAGCATTTT. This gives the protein CASSLWGGQPQHF.

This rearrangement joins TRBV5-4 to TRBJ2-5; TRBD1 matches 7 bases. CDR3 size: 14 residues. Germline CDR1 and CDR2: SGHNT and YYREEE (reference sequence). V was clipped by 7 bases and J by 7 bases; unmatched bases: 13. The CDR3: CASGTRTGSATQYF. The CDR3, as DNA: TGTGCCAGCGGGACGCGGACAGGTTCTGCGACCCAGTACTTC.

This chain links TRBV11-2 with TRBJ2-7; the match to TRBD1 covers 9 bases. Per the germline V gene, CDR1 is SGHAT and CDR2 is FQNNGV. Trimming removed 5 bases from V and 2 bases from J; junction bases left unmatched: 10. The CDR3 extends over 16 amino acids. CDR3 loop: CASSPWAGQGTYEQYF. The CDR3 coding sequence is TGTGCCAGCAGCCCATGGGCGGGACAGGGTACCTACGAGCAGTACTTC.

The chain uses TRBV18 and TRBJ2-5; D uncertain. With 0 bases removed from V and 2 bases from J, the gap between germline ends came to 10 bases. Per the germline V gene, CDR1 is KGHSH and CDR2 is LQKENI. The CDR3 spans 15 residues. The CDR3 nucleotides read TGTGCCAGCTCACCACCCTTGGCCAGGCAAGAGACCCAGTACTTC. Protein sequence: CASSPPLARQETQYF.

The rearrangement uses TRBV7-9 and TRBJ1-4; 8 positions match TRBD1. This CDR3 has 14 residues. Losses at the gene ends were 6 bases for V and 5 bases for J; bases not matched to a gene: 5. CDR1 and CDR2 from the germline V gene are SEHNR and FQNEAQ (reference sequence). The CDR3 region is CASSPGQGNEKLFF. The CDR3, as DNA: TGTGCCAGCAGTCCAGGACAGGGAAATGAAAAACTGTTTTTT.

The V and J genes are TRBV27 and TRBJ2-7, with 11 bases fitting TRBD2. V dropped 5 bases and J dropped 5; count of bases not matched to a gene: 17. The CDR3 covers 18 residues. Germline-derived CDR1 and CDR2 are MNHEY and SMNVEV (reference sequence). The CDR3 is CASSPMGNGLAGGNEQYF. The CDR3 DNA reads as TGTGCCAGCAGTCCTATGGGGAATGGGCTAGCGGGGGGCAACGAGCAGTACTTC.

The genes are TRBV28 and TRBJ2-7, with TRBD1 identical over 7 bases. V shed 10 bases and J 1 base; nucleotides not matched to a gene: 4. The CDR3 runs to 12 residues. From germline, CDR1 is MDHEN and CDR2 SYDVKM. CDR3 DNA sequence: TGTGCCACTCCGACAGGGTCCTACGAGCAGTACGTC. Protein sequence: CATPTGSYEQYV.

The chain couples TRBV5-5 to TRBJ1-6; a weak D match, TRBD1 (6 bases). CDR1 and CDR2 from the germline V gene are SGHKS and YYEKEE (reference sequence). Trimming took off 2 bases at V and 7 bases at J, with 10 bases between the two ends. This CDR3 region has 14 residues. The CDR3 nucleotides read TGTGCCAGCAGCTTTGGGGGCGACAATTCACCCCTCCACTTT. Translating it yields CASSFGGDNSPLHF.

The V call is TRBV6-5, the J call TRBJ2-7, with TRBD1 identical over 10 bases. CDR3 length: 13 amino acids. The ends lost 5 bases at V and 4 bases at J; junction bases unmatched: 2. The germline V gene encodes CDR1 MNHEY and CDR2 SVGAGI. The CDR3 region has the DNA TGTGCCAGCAGTGTGGACAGGGGGTACGAGCAGTACTTC. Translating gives CASSVDRGYEQYF.

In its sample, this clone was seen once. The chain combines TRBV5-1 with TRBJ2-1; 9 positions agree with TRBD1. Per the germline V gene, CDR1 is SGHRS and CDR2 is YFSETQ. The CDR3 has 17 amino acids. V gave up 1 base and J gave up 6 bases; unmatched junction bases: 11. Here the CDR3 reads CASSLLSQKDRGNEQFF. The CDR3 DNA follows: TGCGCCAGCAGCTTGTTGTCCCAAAAGGACAGGGGCAATGAGCAGTTCTTC.

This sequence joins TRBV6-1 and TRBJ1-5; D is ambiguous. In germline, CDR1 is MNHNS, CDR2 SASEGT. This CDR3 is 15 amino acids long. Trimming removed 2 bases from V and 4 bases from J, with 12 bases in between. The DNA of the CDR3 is TGTGCCAGCAGTGAACCCCCGGGTCTTAATCAGCCCCAGCATTTT. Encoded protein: CASSEPPGLNQPQHF.

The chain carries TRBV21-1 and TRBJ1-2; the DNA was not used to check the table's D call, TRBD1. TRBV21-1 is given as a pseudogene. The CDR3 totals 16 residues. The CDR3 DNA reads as TGTGCCAGCAGCAAAGAGGTGTCAGGGGGAATGGGCGGCTACACCTTC. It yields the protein CASSKEVSGGMGGYTF.

CDR3 region: CASSPSGTSSNEQFF. The CDR3 DNA sequence: TGTGCCAGTAGTCCATCCGGGACTAGTTCCAATGAGCAGTTCTTC. The chain couples TRBV19 to TRBJ2-1; 8 bases fit TRBD2. Unmatched junction bases numbered 9, after V lost 5 bases and J lost 6 bases. The CDR3 totals 15 residues. Per germline, CDR1 LNHDA and CDR2 SQIVND (reference sequence).

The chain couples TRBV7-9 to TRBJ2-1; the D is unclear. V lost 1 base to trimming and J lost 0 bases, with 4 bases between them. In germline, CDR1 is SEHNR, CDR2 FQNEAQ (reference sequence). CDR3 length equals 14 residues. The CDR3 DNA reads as TGTGCCAGCAGCTTAGATAGCTCCTACAATGAGCAGTTCTTC. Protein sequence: CASSLDSSYNEQFF. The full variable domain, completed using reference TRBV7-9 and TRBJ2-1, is DTGVSQNPRHKITKRGQNVTFRCDPISEHNRLYWYRQTLGQGPEFLTYFQNEAQLEKSRLLSDRFSAERPKGSFSTLEIQRTEQGDSAMYLCASSLDSSYNEQFFGPGTRLTVL.

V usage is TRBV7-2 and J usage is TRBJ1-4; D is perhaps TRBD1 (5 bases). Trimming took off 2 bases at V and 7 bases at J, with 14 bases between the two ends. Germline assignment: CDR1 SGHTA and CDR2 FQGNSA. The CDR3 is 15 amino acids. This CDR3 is CASSLTRGKSEKLFF. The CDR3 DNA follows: TGTGCCAGCAGCTTAACAAGGGGCAAAAGTGAAAAACTGTTTTTT.

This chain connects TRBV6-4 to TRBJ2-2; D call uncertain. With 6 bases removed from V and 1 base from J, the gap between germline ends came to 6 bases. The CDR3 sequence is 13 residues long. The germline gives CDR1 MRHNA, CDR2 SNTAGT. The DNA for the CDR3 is TGTGCCAGCAGGCCACAGAACACCGGGGAGCTGTTTTTT. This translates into CASRPQNTGELFF.

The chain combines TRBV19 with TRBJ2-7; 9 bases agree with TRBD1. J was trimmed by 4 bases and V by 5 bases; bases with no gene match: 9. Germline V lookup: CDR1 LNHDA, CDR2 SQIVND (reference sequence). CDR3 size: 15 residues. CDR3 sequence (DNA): TGTGCCAGTAGTGATCCGGGACAGGGTTTGTACGAGCAGTACTTC. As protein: CASSDPGQGLYEQYF.

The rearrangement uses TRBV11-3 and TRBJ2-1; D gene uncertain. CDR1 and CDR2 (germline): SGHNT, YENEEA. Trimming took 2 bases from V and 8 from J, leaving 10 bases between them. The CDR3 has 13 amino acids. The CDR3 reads CASSLLGHHEQFF. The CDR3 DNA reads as TGTGCCAGCAGCTTATTGGGCCATCATGAGCAGTTCTTC.

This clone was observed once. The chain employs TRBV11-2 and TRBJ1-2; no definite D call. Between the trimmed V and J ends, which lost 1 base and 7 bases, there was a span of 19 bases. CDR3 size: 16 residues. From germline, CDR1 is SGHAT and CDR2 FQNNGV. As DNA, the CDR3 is TGTGCCAGCAGCTTAGGCCGGGTTGGCAGCGATGGTGGCTACACCTTC. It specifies CASSLGRVGSDGGYTF.

The CDR3: CASSLVQGALDTIYF. The CDR3 coding sequence is TGTGCCAGCAGCTTGGTACAGGGGGCTCTTGACACCATATATTTT. V gene TRBV11-2 combines with J gene TRBJ1-3, with 9 bases lining up with TRBD1. CDR3 length: 15 amino acids. J lost 8 bases, V lost 3 bases, and 8 bases had no gene match. Germline loops: CDR1 SGHAT, CDR2 FQNNGV.

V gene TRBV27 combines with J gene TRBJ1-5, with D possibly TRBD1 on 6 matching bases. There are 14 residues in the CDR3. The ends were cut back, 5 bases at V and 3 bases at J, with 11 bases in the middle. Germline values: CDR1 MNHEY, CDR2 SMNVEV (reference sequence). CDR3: CASSPRQANQPQHF. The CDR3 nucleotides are TGTGCCAGCAGTCCACGACAGGCCAATCAGCCCCAGCATTTT.